The 18 T cell receptor beta chains in this list originate from one sample, sequenced in a study of identical twins. TCRdb called the 5' RACE reads again in MiXCR, with one record for every CDR3 protein. This sample has more than 600,000 distinct CDR3 sequences, with about 18% found just once. These data were likewise used in another study, on T cells expressing NK-cell markers.

The sequenced material came from PBMCs. Receptor source: a woman between 18 and 29 years old in good health.

The genes are TRBV5-6 and TRBJ2-3; D tentatively fits TRBD1 or TRBD2 (5 bases each). V was shortened by 7 bases and J by 6 bases, with 15 bases between the two germline ends. The V gene's germline CDR1 is SGHDT and CDR2 YYEEEE. CDR3 length: 13 residues. CDR3 sequence: CASAKRGADTQYF. DNA of the CDR3: TGTGCCAGCGCCAAGAGGGGAGCGGATACGCAGTATTTT.

This clonotype was observed many times. This chain connects TRBV12-3 or TRBV12-4 to TRBJ2-5; D gene ambiguous. This CDR3 spans 13 amino acids. Trimming took off 3 bases at V and 1 base at J, with 6 bases between the two ends. The CDR3 reads CASSFLSQETQYF. The CDR3 coding sequence is TGTGCCAGCAGTTTTCTCAGCCAAGAGACCCAGTACTTC.

The chain carries TRBV27 and TRBJ2-7, with TRBD1 matching over 7 bases. There are 18 residues in the CDR3. V shed 2 bases and J 3 bases; nucleotides not matched to a gene: 16. Germline V lookup: CDR1 MNHEY, CDR2 SMNVEV (reference sequence). CDR3 in DNA: TGTGCCAGCAGTTTAATTGGTGGAGGACAGGCCGTTGACTACGAGCAGTACTTC. It yields the protein CASSLIGGGQAVDYEQYF.

This clonotype was seen a few times. V gene TRBV2 combines with J gene TRBJ2-4; maybe TRBD2 (5 bases). The CDR3 totals 16 residues. Germline CDR1 and CDR2: SNHLY and FYNNEI. Trimming took off 4 bases at V and 2 bases at J, with 15 bases between the two ends. The CDR3: CASSVGRVDSKNIQYF. CDR3 DNA: TGTGCCAGCAGTGTTGGGCGGGTGGATTCCAAAAACATTCAGTACTTC.

This chain uses TRBV9 with TRBJ2-1; the match to TRBD2 covers 11 bases. Unmatched junction bases numbered 5, after V lost 3 bases and J lost 6 bases. Germline CDR1 reads SGDLS; CDR2 reads YYNGEE. This CDR3 spans 15 amino acids. In DNA form, the CDR3 reads TGTGCCAGCAGCGCTACTAGCGGGAGTAGCAATGAGCAGTTCTTC. Its translation: CASSATSGSSNEQFF.

This sequence joins TRBV20-1 and TRBJ2-5; D ambiguous. V was cut by 2 bases and J by 5 bases, with 9 bases left in between. The CDR3 contains 12 residues. CDR1 is DFQATT and CDR2 is SNEGSKA in the germline V gene (reference sequence). The CDR3 reads CSARFLGETQYF. CDR3 nucleotides: TGCAGTGCTAGATTCCTGGGGGAGACCCAGTACTTC.

In its sample, this clonotype was seen a few times. The chain links TRBV12-3 or TRBV12-4 to TRBJ1-2; the D gene is possibly TRBD1 (5 bases). V was pared by 5 bases and J by 8 bases, with 15 bases between. This CDR3 comprises 13 residues. The CDR3 coding sequence is TGTGCCAGCAGTCCTATGGAGGGGCGAGGCTACACCTTC. Translated, it gives CASSPMEGRGYTF.

This chain joins TRBV24-1 and TRBJ2-1; 14 bases fit TRBD2. The CDR3 has 15 amino acids. Trimming took 10 bases from V and 10 from J; bases not matched to a gene: 11. Germline values: CDR1 KGHDR, CDR2 SFDVKD. CDR3 loop: CATGSGTSGSGEQFF. In nucleotides, the CDR3 is TGTGCCACAGGCTCCGGGACTAGCGGGAGCGGAGAGCAGTTCTTC.

The rearrangement links TRBV14 to TRBJ2-1, with D perhaps TRBD2 (7 bases). CDR1 is SGHDN and CDR2 is FVKESK in the germline V gene. V was cut by 8 bases and J by 6 bases, with 17 bases left in between. The CDR3 is 14 residues long. CDR3 residues: CASSWRGQVNEQFF. The DNA for the CDR3 is TGTGCCAGCTCCTGGCGGGGGCAGGTCAATGAGCAGTTCTTC.

The J gene is TRBJ2-1, the V gene TRBV20-1; no clear D. Germline V gives CDR1 DFQATT, CDR2 SNEGSKA (reference sequence). The CDR3 is made up of 14 amino acids. The V and J ends lost 0 bases and 3 bases respectively, with 9 bases between them. The CDR3 coding sequence is TGCAGTGCTAGAGACCCGATTGGCTACAATGAGCAGTTCTTC. As protein: CSARDPIGYNEQFF.

Many counts were recorded for this clonotype. This sequence joins TRBV5-5 and TRBJ1-2, with 8 bases fitting TRBD1. Germline-derived CDR1 and CDR2 are SGHKS and YYEKEE (reference sequence). Losses at the gene ends were 5 bases for V and 4 bases for J; bases not matched to a gene: 13. This CDR3 contains 16 residues. CDR3 region: CASSSRSGQEPYGYTF. For the CDR3, the DNA is TGTGCCAGCAGTTCACGATCGGGACAGGAACCCTATGGCTACACCTTC.

The chain is built from TRBV7-9 and TRBJ2-1; D unclear. There are 15 residues in the CDR3. In germline, CDR1 is SEHNR, CDR2 FQNEAQ (reference sequence). The V and J ends lost 6 bases and 0 bases respectively, with 12 bases between them. The CDR3 region is CASSSGRVSYNEQFF. The CDR3 DNA is TGTGCCAGCAGTTCTGGCCGGGTCTCCTACAATGAGCAGTTCTTC.

This clonotype has more than one count but fewer than ten. The chain uses TRBV10-3 and TRBJ2-1; 12 nucleotides align to TRBD2. The length of the CDR3 is 14 residues. Trimming at V came to 10 bases and at J to 9 bases, leaving 10 bases not matched to a gene. CDR1 is ENHRY, CDR2 SYGVKD, per germline. Here the CDR3 reads CASRRLAGVLEQFF. Written as DNA, the CDR3 is TGTGCCAGCCGAAGACTAGCGGGAGTCCTTGAGCAGTTCTTC.

J is TRBJ2-1 and V is TRBV5-1; 13 nucleotides align to TRBD2. The CDR3 is made up of 15 amino acids. Per the germline V gene, CDR1 is SGHRS and CDR2 is YFSETQ. J lost 5 bases, V lost 4 bases, and 3 bases had no gene match. The CDR3 DNA reads TGCGCCAGCAGCACCGGGACTAGCGGGGACAATGAGCAGTTCTTC. Protein: CASSTGTSGDNEQFF.

V and J are TRBV18 and TRBJ2-3, with D hard to call. The CDR3 totals 17 residues. V was pared by 0 bases and J by 0 bases, with 13 bases between. The germline V gene encodes CDR1 KGHSH and CDR2 LQKENI. The CDR3 sequence is CASSPPGSIRSTDTQYF. The CDR3 coding sequence is TGTGCCAGCTCACCACCGGGTTCTATCCGAAGCACAGATACGCAGTATTTT.

This clonotype was observed a few times. V gene TRBV6-1 combines with J gene TRBJ2-2; no definite D call. CDR1 is MNHNS and CDR2 is SASEGT in the germline V gene. The CDR3 consists of 15 residues. The V and J ends lost 2 bases and 2 bases respectively, with 9 bases between them. The CDR3, as DNA: TGTGCCAGCAGTGAATACAGATTCAACACCGGGGAGCTGTTTTTT. Translating it yields CASSEYRFNTGELFF.

This sequence joins TRBV21-1 and TRBJ1-2; the table's D call, TRBD1, was not checked against the DNA. TRBV21-1 is a pseudogene. CDR3 length equals 13 residues. DNA of the CDR3: TGTGCCAGCAGCTACTTCCAGGGCTATGGCTACACCTTC. Its translation is CASSYFQGYGYTF.

There are a few counts of this clonotype. The chain couples TRBV29-1 to TRBJ1-2; D is perhaps TRBD1 (6 bases). The CDR3 consists of 16 residues. Trimming took 1 base from V and 5 from J, leaving 20 bases between them. Germline loops: CDR1 SQVTM, CDR2 ANQGSEA. The CDR3 is CSVEGVEAGALYGYTF. CDR3 bases: TGCAGCGTTGAAGGAGTAGAGGCAGGGGCACTTTATGGCTACACCTTC.